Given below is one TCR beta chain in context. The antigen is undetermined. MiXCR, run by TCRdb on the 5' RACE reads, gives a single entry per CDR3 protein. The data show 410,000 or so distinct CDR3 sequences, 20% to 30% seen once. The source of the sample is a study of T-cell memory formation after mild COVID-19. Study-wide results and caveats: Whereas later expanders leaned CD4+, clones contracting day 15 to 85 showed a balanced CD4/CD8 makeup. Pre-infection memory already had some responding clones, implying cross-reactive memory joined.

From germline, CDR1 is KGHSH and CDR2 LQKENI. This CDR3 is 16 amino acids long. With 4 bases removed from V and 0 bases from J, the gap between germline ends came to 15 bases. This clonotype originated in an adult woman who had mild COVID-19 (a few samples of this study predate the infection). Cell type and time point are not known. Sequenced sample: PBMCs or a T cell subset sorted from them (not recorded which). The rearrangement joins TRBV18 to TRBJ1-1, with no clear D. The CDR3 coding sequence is TGTGCCAGCTCACTCGAGACGGGCTTCGTGAACACTGAAGCTTTCTTT. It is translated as CASSLETGFVNTEAFF.